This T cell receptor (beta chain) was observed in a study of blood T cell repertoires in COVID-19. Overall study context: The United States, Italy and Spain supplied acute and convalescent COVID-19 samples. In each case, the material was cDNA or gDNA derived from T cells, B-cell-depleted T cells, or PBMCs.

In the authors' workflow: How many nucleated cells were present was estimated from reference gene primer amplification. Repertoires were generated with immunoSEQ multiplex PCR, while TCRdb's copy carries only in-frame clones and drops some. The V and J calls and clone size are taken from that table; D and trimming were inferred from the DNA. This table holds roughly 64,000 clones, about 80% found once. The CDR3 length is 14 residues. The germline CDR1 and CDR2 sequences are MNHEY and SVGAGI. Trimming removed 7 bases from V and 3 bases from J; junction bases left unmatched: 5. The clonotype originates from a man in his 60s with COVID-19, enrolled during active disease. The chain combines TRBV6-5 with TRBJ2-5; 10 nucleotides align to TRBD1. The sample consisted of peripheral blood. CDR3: CASNPGTGEETQYF. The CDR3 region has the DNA TGTGCCAGCAACCCCGGGACAGGGGAAGAGACCCAGTACTTC.